The entry below gives a single T cell receptor (beta chain) sequence along with its context. One entry per CDR3 protein, called by TCRdb with MiXCR from the reads. The table records about 600,000 distinct CDR3 sequences, less than 25% of them present only once. The V gene's germline CDR1 is MNHEY and CDR2 SVGEGT. V lost 5 bases to trimming and J lost 9 bases; unmatched junction nucleotides: 8. The CDR3 runs 15 residues. The sample originates from a study of T cell repertoires in cytomegalovirus infection. V is TRBV6-2 or TRBV6-3 and J is TRBJ2-1, with 12 bases fitting TRBD2. Source material: CD8+ T cells from PBMCs. This clonotype originated in a human donor in good health (CMV status not recorded). Some clones in this sample may be carry-over from other donors' samples. DNA for the CDR3: TGTGCCAGCAGTCTAGCGGGGGGGTTCTATACTGAGCAGTTCTTC. It codes for CASSLAGGFYTEQFF.